The clone carrying this T cell receptor delta chain was picked up a small number of times. Its target is unknown. This likely stems from a read error, as it lies one base from a far larger clone. In the same sample, other DNA sequences code for this CDR3. TCRdb reanalysed the multiplex PCR reads with CATT. The sample lists around 3,700 delta-chain clones, about 1% occurring once. This specimen comes from a study of gamma delta lymphoproliferative disorders and STAT genes. Whole-study context: Delta libraries were made per EuroClonality-NGS working group procedure.

The ends lost 3 bases at V and 0 bases at J; junction bases unmatched: 7. The CDR3 spans 16 residues. Germline loops: CDR1 GEAIGNYY, CDR2 EKD. Sequencing used genomic DNA taken from PBMCs of patients and controls. Findings of the study overall: Most major patient clonotypes were shared with at least one healthy donor. Whether leukemic clones are public or private remains unconfirmed. Leukemic cells skewed toward terminal effectors, unlike likely varied control T cells.

The sequence derives from a human donor in good health. The J gene is TRDJ1, the V gene TRDV2, with 9 bases fitting TRDD3. Sequencing input: blood. The CDR3 sequence is CACDLLGDTHTDKLIF. The CDR3 bases are TGTGCCTGTGACCTACTGGGGGACACGCACACCGATAAACTCATCTTT.